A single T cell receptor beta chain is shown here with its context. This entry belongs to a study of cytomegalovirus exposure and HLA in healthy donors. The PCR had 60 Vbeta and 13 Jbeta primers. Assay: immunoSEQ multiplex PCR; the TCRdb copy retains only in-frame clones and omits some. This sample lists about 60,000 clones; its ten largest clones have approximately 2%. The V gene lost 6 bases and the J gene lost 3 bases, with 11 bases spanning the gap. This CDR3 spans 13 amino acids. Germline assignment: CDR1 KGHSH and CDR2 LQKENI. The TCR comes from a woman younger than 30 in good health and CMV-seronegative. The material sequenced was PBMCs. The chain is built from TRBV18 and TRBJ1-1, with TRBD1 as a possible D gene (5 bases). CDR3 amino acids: CASSLGRDTEAFF. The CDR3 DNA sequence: TGTGCCAGCTCCCTTGGCAGGGACACTGAAGCTTTCTTT.